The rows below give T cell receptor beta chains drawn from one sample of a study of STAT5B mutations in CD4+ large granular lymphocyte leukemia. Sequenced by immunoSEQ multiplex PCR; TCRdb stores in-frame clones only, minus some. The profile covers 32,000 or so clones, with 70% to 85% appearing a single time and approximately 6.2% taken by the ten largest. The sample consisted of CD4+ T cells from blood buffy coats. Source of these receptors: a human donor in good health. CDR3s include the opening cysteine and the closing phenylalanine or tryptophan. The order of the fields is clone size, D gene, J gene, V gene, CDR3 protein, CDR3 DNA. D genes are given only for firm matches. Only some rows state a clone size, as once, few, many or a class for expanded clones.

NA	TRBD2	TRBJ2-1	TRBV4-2	CASSLGSTTSGGLAGLYEQFF	TGTGCCAGCAGCCTCGGGTCCACGACTAGCGGGGGGCTAGCAGGTTTATATGAGCAGTTCTTC
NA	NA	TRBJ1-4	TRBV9	CASARSANEKLFF	TGTGCCAGCGCGAGGAGTGCTAATGAAAAACTGTTTTTT
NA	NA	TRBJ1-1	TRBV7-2	CASSLGQVYTEAFF	TGTGCCAGCAGCTTAGGACAGGTCTACACTGAAGCTTTCTTT
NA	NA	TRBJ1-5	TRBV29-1	CSVVFEGNQPQHF	TGCAGCGTTGTTTTTGAGGGGAATCAGCCCCAGCATTTT
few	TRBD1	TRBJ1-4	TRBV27	CASKTGVGKLFF	TGTGCCAGCAAGACAGGGGTCGGAAAACTGTTTTTT
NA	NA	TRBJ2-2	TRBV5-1	CASSLEVRGSGELFF	TGCGCCAGCAGCTTGGAGGTCCGGGGGAGTGGGGAGCTGTTTTTT
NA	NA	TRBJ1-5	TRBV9	CASSSETGWGGRSNQPQHF	TGTGCCAGCAGCTCAGAAACCGGTTGGGGGGGCCGAAGCAATCAGCCCCAGCATTTT
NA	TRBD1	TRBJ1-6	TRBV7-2	CASSSTRTGASPLHF	TGTGCCAGCAGCTCTACTAGGACAGGGGCCTCACCCCTCCACTTT
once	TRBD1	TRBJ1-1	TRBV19	CASSWGDSRISEAFF	TGTGCCAGTAGTTGGGGGGACAGTAGAATTTCTGAAGCTTTCTTT
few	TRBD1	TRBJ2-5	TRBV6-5	CASKGALVETQYF	TGTGCCAGCAAGGGGGCTTTGGTGGAGACCCAGTACTTC
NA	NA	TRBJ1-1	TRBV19	CASSSGGWVTEAFF	TGTGCCAGTAGTAGTGGGGGATGGGTCACTGAAGCTTTCTTT
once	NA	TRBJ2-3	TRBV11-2	CASSLVSPTLTDTQYF	TGTGCCAGCAGCTTAGTCTCACCTACCCTCACAGATACGCAGTATTTT
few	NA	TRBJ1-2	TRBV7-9	CASSLTGGITGYTF	TGTGCCAGCAGCTTAACCGGGGGGATAACGGGGTACACCTTC
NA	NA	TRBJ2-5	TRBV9	CASSVNPDPKETQYF	TGTGCCAGCAGCGTAAACCCAGACCCTAAAGAGACCCAGTACTTC
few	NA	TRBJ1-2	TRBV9	CASSSGALDNYGYTF	TGTGCCAGCAGCTCAGGGGCGCTCGACAACTATGGCTACACCTTC
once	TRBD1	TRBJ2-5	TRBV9	CASSTRQGESQYF	TGTGCCAGCAGCACCCGACAGGGGGAATCACAGTACTTC
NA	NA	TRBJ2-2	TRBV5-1	CASSSSMTGGIGELFF	TGCGCCAGCAGCTCGAGTATGACAGGTGGGATCGGGGAGCTGTTTTTT
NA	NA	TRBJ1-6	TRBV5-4	CASQPGGAGDSPLHF	TGTGCCAGCCAACCTGGAGGGGCCGGGGATTCACCCCTCCACTTT
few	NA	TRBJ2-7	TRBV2	CASSELGHGYEQYF	TGTGCCAGCAGTGAGTTGGGACACGGCTACGAGCAGTACTTC
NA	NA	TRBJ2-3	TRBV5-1	CASSSGLLTDTQYF	TGCGCCAGCAGCTCGGGACTTCTCACAGATACGCAGTATTTT
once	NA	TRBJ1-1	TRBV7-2	CASSLLGGSNTEAFF	TGTGCCAGCAGCTTATTGGGGGGCAGCAACACTGAAGCTTTCTTT
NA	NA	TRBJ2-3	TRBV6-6	CASKENRDLRGDTQYF	TGTGCCAGCAAGGAGAACCGGGACTTGAGGGGGGATACGCAGTATTTT
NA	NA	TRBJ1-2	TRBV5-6	CASSLERGPYGYTF	TGTGCCAGCAGCTTGGAGAGGGGCCCCTATGGCTACACCTTC
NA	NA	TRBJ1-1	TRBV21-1	CATLGGTTEAFF	TGTGCCACCTTAGGGGGGACCACTGAAGCTTTCTTT
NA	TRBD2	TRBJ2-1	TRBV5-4	CASSPDVQRGDNEQFF	TGTGCCAGCAGCCCCGATGTCCAGCGGGGCGACAATGAGCAGTTCTTC
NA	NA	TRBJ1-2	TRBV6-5	CASSYSRGNGYTF	TGTGCCAGCAGTTACTCAAGGGGTAACGGCTACACCTTC
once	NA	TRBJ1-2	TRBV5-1	CASSPGSGNYGYTF	TGCGCCAGCAGCCCTGGGTCCGGGAACTATGGCTACACCTTC
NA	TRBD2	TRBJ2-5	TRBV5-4	CASSSGTSGVPEETQYF	TGTGCCAGCAGTTCCGGGACTAGCGGAGTCCCTGAAGAGACCCAGTACTTC
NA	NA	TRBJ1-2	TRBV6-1	CASSDAALDYGYTF	TGTGCCAGCAGTGATGCAGCATTGGACTATGGCTACACCTTC
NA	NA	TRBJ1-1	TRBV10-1	CASSPYGGSEAFF	TGCGCCAGCAGTCCCTACGGGGGGTCCGAAGCTTTCTTT
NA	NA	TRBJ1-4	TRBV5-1	CASSLRTVATNEKLFF	TGCGCCAGCAGCTTACGGACCGTTGCAACTAATGAAAAACTGTTTTTT
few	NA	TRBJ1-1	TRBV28	CASLSGNTEAFF	TGTGCCAGCCTTTCAGGGAACACTGAAGCTTTCTTT
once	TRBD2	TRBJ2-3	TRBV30	CAWSILAGHTDTQYF	TGTGCCTGGAGTATACTAGCGGGCCACACAGATACGCAGTATTTT
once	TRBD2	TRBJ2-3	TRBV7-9	CASSPSYAGGEDTQYF	TGTGCCAGCAGCCCGTCCTATGCGGGGGGGGAAGATACGCAGTATTTT
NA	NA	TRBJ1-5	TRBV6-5	CASSNRGPGNQPQHF	TGTGCCAGCAGTAACCGGGGTCCCGGCAATCAGCCCCAGCATTTT
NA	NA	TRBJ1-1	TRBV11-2	CASSLGGGGTEAFF	TGTGCCAGCAGTTTGGGGGGAGGGGGCACTGAAGCTTTCTTT
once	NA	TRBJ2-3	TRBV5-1	CASSLDSTDTQYF	TGCGCCAGCAGCTTGGACAGCACAGATACGCAGTATTTT
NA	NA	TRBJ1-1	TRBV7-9	CASSQDPGMNTEAFF	TGTGCCAGCAGCCAAGACCCAGGTATGAACACTGAAGCTTTCTTT
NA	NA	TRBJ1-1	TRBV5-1	CASSFLAADTEAFF	TGCGCCAGCAGCTTTTTGGCTGCCGACACTGAAGCTTTCTTT
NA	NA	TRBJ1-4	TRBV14	CASSQGRVEKLFF	TGTGCCAGCAGCCAAGGCCGGGTCGAAAAACTGTTTTTT
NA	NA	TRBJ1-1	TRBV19	CASSIMGGTEAFF	TGTGCCAGTAGTATCATGGGGGGCACTGAAGCTTTCTTT
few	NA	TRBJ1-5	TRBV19	CASRRTDNQPQHF	TGTGCCAGTAGACGGACGGACAATCAGCCCCAGCATTTT
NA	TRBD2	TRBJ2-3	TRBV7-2	CASSLGRLAGGTDTQYF	TGTGCCAGCAGCTTAGGGAGACTAGCGGGGGGGACAGATACGCAGTATTTT
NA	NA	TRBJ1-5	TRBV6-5	CASSSGLISNQPQHF	TGTGCCAGCAGTTCCGGGTTGATTAGCAATCAGCCCCAGCATTTT
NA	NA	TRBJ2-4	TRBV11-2	CASSFRRENIQYF	TGTGCCAGCAGCTTTAGGCGAGAAAACATTCAGTACTTC
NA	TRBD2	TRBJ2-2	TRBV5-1	CASSLQAGGTGELFF	TGCGCCAGCAGCTTACAGGCGGGGGGCACCGGGGAGCTGTTTTTT